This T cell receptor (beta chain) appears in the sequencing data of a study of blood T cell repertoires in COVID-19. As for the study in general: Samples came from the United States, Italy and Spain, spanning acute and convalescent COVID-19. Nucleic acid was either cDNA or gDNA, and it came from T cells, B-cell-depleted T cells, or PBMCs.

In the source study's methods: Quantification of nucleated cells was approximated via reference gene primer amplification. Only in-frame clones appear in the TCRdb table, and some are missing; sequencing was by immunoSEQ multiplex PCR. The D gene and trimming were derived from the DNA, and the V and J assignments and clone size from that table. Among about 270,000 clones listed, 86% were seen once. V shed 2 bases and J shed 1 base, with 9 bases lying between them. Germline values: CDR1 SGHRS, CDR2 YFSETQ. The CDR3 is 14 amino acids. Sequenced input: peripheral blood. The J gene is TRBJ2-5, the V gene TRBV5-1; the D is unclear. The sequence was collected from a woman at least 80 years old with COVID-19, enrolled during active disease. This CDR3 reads CASSLGATQETQYF. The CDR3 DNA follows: TGCGCCAGCAGCTTAGGAGCGACCCAAGAGACCCAGTACTTC.